Below, one TCR beta chain is given with its context. Its antigen is not yet known. No per-base quality is available; no much larger clone lies one base away. TCRbeta CDR3 regions were amplified from genomic DNA using the immunoSEQ Assay, a bias-controlled multiplex PCR. The paper's processing steps were these. Nucleated cell counts per sample were estimated from amplification of reference gene primers within the assay. Sequence reads were collapsed and filtered to measure the absolute abundance of every unique TCRbeta CDR3 rearrangement. Productive Simpson clonality was computed per sample as the square root of Simpson's diversity index over productive rearrangements. Here the immuneACCESS table is served through TCRdb, limited to in-frame sequences with V and J called. Missing clones are a known gap in these copies; in checked studies unresolved V genes cover under half, and the rest lacks a known reason. V and J calls and clone size are given by that table; D and trimming were obtained from the DNA. This sample comprises approximately 150,000 clones, more than 65% of them detected only once. In total, the top ten clones hold around 8.1% of the sample.

In Seattle, one collaborating source enrolled patients while the infection was active and tracked those patients longitudinally over the course of disease. Each collaborating institution followed its own protocols to collect whole blood in K2EDTA tubes. For TCRbeta analysis, collaborators shipped samples as frozen whole blood, isolated PBMCs, or DNA extracted from either of those sample types. These data are taken from a study of blood T cell repertoires in COVID-19 (TCRdb year 2020). For the wider study: Samples from collaborators originated in the United States, Italy and Spain and spanned both the acute and convalescent phases of COVID-19. Subjects who had been exposed to COVID-19, were actively infected with it, or had recovered from it provided the deeply sampled blood TCRbeta repertoires that made up the dataset. Samples were obtained from the ongoing ImmuneRACE study (first 160 participants) and from 950 to 1,500 subjects provided by 6 global collaborators. A freely available public database, intended as a resource for researchers studying the immune response to SARS-CoV-2, is where the repertoires were released. The prospective study material was composed of cDNA or gDNA derived from T cells, B-cell-depleted T cells, or PBMCs. Sample metadata almost always included a de-identified subject ID, COVID-19 status, age in years and sex. Where HLA class I and class II types were available, the types were taken from metadata supplied by the sample provider, not from assay-based typing.

The germline V gene yields SGHNT for CDR1 and YENEEA for CDR2. V is clipped by 4 bases and J by 2 bases, and the sequence between their germline boundaries is 12 bases long. The CDR3 has 14 amino acids, counting the end cysteine and phenylalanine. The kept DNA is CDR3 alone, 42 bases in frame from the first base. What the research found in general, with its limitations: The quantity of clinical and demographic metadata differed by source and by participant and was supplied without curation.

The receptor was derived from a woman aged 55-70 years with COVID-19, enrolled during active disease. The sequence joins TRBV11-3 to TRBJ2-7; tentative D gene TRBD2, with 6 bases matching. The sequenced material came from peripheral blood. The nucleotides read TGTGCCAGCAGCTCCGGGAGTTACACCTACGAGCAGTACTTC. Translated, it gives CASSSGSYTYEQYF.